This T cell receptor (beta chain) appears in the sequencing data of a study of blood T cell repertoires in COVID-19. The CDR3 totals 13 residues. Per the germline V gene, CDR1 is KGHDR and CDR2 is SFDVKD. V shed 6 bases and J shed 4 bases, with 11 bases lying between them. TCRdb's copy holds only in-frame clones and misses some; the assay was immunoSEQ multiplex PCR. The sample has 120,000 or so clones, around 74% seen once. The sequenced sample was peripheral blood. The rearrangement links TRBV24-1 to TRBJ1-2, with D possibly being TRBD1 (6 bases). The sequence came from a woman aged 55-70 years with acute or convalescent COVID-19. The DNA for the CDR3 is TGTGCCACCAGTTTTTCAGGGGCCTATGGCTACACCTTC. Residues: CATSFSGAYGYTF.